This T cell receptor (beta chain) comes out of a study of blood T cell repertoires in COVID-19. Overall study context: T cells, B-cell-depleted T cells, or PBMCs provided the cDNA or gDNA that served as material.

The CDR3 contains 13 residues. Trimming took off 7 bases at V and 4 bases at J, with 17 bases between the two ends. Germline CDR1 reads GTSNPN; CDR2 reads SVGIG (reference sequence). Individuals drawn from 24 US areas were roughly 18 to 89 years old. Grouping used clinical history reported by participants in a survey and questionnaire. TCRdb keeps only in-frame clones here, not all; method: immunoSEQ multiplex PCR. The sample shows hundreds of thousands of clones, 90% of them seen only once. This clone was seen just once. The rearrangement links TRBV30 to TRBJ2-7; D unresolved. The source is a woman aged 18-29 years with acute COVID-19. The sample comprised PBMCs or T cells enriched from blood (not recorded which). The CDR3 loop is CALASGTEYEQYF. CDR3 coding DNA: TGTGCCTTAGCCTCCGGCACTGAATACGAGCAGTACTTC.